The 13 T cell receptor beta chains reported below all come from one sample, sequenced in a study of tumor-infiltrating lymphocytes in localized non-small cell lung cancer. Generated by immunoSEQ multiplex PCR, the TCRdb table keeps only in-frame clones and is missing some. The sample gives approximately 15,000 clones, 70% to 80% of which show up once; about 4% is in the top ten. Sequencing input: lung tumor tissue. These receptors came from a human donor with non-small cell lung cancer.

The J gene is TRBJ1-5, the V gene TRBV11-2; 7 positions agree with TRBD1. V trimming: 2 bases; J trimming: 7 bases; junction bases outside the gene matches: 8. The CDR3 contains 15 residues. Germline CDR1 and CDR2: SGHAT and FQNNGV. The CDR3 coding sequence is TGTGCCAGCAGCTTACAGGGGGGATCTGGCCAGCCCCAGCATTTT. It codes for CASSLQGGSGQPQHF.

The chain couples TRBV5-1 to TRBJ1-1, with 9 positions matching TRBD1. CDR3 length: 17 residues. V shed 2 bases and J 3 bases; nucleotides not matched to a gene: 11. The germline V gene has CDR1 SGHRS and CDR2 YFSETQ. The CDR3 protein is CASSLQGARGGDTEAFF. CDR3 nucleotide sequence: TGCGCCAGCAGCTTACAGGGGGCGAGAGGGGGGGACACTGAAGCTTTCTTT. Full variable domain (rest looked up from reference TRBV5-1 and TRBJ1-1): KAGVTQTPRYLIKTRGQQVTLSCSPISGHRSVSWYQQTPGQGLQFLFEYFSETQRNKGNFPGRFSGRQFSNSRSEMNVSTLELGDSALYLCASSLQGARGGDTEAFFGQGTRLTVV.

The CDR3, as DNA: TGTGCCAGTAGTTTGTTCAGATATAGCAATCAGCCCCAGCATTTT. Translation gives CASSLFRYSNQPQHF. The chain combines TRBV19 with TRBJ1-5; no clear D gene. Germline CDR1 reads LNHDA; CDR2 reads SQIVND (reference sequence). V was shortened by 5 bases and J by 0 bases, with 11 bases between the two germline ends. This CDR3 spans 15 amino acids.

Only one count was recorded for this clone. This CDR3 is CASSAAGAGEKLFF. CDR3 DNA: TGTGCCAGCAGCGCCGCGGGGGCCGGTGAAAAACTGTTTTTT. The gene calls are TRBV5-5 and TRBJ1-4; D is possibly TRBD1 (6 bases). Trimming took 4 bases from V and 7 from J, leaving 14 bases between them. CDR1 is SGHKS and CDR2 is YYEKEE in the germline V gene (reference sequence). The CDR3 has 14 amino acids.

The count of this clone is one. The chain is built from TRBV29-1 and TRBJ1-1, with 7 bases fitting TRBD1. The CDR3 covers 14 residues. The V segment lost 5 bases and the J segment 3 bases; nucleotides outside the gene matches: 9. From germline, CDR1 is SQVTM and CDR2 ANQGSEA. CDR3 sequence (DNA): TGCAGCGTTCATGGGCAGGGGGTAGACACTGAAGCTTTCTTT. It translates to CSVHGQGVDTEAFF. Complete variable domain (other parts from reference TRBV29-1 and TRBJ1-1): SAVISQKPSRDICQRGTSLTIQCQVDSQVTMMFWYRQQPGQSLTLIATANQGSEATYESGFVIDKFPISRPNLTFSTLTVSNMSPEDSSIYLCSVHGQGVDTEAFFGQGTRLTVV.

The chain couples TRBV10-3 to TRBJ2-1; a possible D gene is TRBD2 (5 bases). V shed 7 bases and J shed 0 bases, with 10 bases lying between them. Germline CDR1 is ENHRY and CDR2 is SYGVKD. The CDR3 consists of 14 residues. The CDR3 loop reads CAITRRDSYNEQFF. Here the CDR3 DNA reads TGTGCCATCACACGACGGGACTCCTACAATGAGCAGTTCTTC.

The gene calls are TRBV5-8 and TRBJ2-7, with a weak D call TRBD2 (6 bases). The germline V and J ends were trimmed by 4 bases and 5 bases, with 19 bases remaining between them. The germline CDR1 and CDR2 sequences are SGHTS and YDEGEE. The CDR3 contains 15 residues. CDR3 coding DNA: TGTGCCAGCAGCAAGGCGGGGCCAGGCAGCGACGAGCAGTACTTC. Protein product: CASSKAGPGSDEQYF.

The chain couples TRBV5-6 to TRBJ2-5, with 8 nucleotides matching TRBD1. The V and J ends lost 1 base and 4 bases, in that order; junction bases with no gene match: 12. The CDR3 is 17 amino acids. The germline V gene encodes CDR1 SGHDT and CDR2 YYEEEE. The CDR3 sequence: CASSLSTGVGYGETQYF. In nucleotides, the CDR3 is TGTGCCAGCAGCTTGTCGACAGGGGTAGGTTATGGAGAGACCCAGTACTTC.

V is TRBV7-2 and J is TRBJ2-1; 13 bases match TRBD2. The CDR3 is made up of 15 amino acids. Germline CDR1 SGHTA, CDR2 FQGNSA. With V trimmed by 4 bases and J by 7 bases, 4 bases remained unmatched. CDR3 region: CASSSRTSGGNEQFF. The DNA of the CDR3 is TGTGCCAGCAGCTCCCGGACTAGCGGGGGAAATGAGCAGTTCTTC.

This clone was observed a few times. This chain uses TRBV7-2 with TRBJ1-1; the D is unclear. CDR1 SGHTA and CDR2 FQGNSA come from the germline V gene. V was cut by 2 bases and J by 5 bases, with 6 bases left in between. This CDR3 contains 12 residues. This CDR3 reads CASSLSWTEAFF. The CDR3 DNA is TGTGCCAGCAGCTTATCATGGACTGAAGCTTTCTTT.

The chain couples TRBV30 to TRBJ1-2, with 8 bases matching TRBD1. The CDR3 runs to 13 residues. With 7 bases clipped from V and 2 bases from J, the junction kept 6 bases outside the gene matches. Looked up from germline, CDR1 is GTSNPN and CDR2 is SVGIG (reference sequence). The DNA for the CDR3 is TGTGCCTACAACAGGGGGGTAAACTATGGCTACACCTTC. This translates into CAYNRGVNYGYTF. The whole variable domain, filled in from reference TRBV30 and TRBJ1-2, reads SQTIHQWPATLVQPVGSPLSLECTVEGTSNPNLYWYRQAAGRGLQLLFYSVGIGQISSEVPQNLSASRPQDRQFILSSKKLLLSDSGFYLCAYNRGVNYGYTFGSGTRLTVV.

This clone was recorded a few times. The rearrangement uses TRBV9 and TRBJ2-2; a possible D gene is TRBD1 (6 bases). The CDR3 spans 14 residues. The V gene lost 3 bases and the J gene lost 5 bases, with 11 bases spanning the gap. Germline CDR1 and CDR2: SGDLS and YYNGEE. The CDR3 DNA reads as TGTGCCAGCAGCGGGACAGTATCAACCGGGGAGCTGTTTTTT. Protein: CASSGTVSTGELFF. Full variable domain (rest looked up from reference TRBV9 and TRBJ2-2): DSGVTQTPKHLITATGQRVTLRCSPRSGDLSVYWYQQSLDQGLQFLIQYYNGEERAKGNILERFSAQQFPDLHSELNLSSLELGDSALYFCASSGTVSTGELFFGEGSRLTVL.

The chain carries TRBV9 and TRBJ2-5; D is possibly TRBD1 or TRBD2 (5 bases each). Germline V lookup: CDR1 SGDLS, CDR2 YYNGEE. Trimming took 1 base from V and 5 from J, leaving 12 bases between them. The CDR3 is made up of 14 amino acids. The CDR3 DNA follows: TGTGCCAGCAGCGTAAGAGGGGAGCTGGAGACCCAGTACTTC. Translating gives CASSVRGELETQYF.